The clone carrying this TCR beta chain was counted a single time. Its specificity is not known. With no exception, relapse followed autologous stem cell transplantation in all patients, and brentuximab vedotin exposure varied. This record comes from a study of PD-1 blockade in classical Hodgkin lymphoma. Study in general: Patients got intravenous nivolumab 3 mg/kg every 2 weeks. Study-wide results and limits: Before treatment, TCR diversity in newly diagnosed patients was reportedly lower than in healthy donors. The authors have not defined what causes the repertoire differences, possibly disease activity or prior therapy. In CD4+ cells, TCR diversity went up significantly by C4D1, but in CD8+ cells it did not.

The CDR3 contains 16 residues. The V end was cut by 5 bases, the J end by 1 base, with 18 bases between. CDR1 and CDR2 (germline): GTSNPN, SVGIG (reference sequence). Here immunoSEQ multiplex PCR was the method, and the copy in TCRdb shows in-frame clones only, minus some. There are 9,900 or so clones in the sample; about three quarters occur only once, and less than 30% lies in the top ten. Source: peripheral blood mononuclear cells (PBMCs), taken at baseline. The clonotype comes from a human donor with classical Hodgkin lymphoma. The chain has TRBV30 and TRBJ2-4; the D call may be TRBD1 or TRBD2 (5 bases each). The CDR3 is CAWVGGLGEAKNIQYF. CDR3 bases: TGTGCCTGGGTGGGCGGATTGGGGGAGGCCAAAAACATTCAGTACTTC.